This entry features one T cell receptor (beta chain) sequence. Its antigen remains unknown. The data were taken from a study of radiotherapy plus CTLA-4 blockade in lung cancer. Study-wide findings and caveats: The study found tumor-derived TCR clones expanded in blood after radiotherapy plus ipilimumab. How blood T cell clones changed early, along with interferon-beta, reportedly forecast response best.

Using immunoSEQ multiplex PCR, the repertoire was profiled, and TCRdb retains in-frame clones only, with some absent. Among tens of thousands of clones listed, roughly 85% were seen once. Chemo-refractory metastatic non-small-cell lung cancer patients received focal radiation with ipilimumab CTLA-4 blockade. The length of the CDR3 is 16 residues. V was clipped by 5 bases and J by 0 bases; unmatched bases: 8. The germline V gene has CDR1 SGHNT and CDR2 YENEEA. This clonotype originated in a human donor with non-small cell lung cancer who had a complete response to radiotherapy plus ipilimumab. The chain couples TRBV11-3 to TRBJ1-1; 8 positions match TRBD1. The sample was peripheral blood, taken from a patient treated with radiotherapy plus ipilimumab. The DNA of the CDR3 is TGTGCCAGCAGCCCACGGACAGGGAGGATGAACACTGAAGCTTTCTTT. This codes for CASSPRTGRMNTEAFF.